This T cell receptor (beta chain) was sequenced in a study of high-grade serous ovarian cancer treatment subgroups. Turning to the study itself: Each sample yielded on average approximately 7,500 unique TCR beta rearrangements from approximately 13,000 reads. General observations from the study: Bulk tumor TCR sequencing gave no spatial information. CDR1 and CDR2 were left unanalyzed; analyses focused on CDR3. Repertoire similarity ranged roughly 0.11 to 0.8 between tumors of one patient.

Tumor samples were taken before definitive surgery or chemotherapy. Looked up from germline, CDR1 is SGHVS and CDR2 is FNYEAQ. Deletions cut 5 bases from V and 0 bases from J, with 11 bases between. There are 16 residues in the CDR3. The table lists this clone with a count of one. Its antigen is unidentified. Clones were read by immunoSEQ multiplex PCR, and TCRdb kept only the in-frame ones, dropping some. The data show approximately 4,800 clones, over 65% seen once. This chain uses TRBV7-6 with TRBJ2-6; tentatively, D is TRBD1 (6 bases). The TCR originated in a human donor with high-grade serous ovarian cancer. The specimen was tumor tissue. Here the CDR3 reads CASSPDSLSGANVLTF. DNA of the CDR3: TGTGCCAGCAGCCCGGACAGTCTCTCTGGGGCCAACGTCCTGACTTTC.